Listed below are T cell receptor beta chains from one sample, sequenced in a study of T cells expressing NK-cell markers. TCRdb reprocessed the 5' RACE reads; each CDR3 protein has one entry and no DNA is given. Recorded for this sample: about 550,000 distinct CDR3 sequences. The specimen was blood T cells: a sorted CD56 or NKG2C T cell subset, CD4+ or CD8+ T cells, or bulk PBMC T cells (not recorded which). All receptors derive from a man in his late teens or twenties in good health. The CDR3 runs from the conserved cysteine through the conserved F or W.

>TRBJ2-7|13|TRBV7-2
CASTTGARHEQYF
>TRBJ2-7|15|TRBV28
CASSLGGQVKPEQYF
>TRBJ1-1|14|TRBV12-3/TRBV12-4
CATDRDFQNTEAFF
>TRBJ2-5|14|TRBV30
CAGNRDRGTETQYF
>TRBJ2-1|17|TRBV4-3
CASSQGTSGRAMDEQFF
>TRBJ1-4|15|TRBV7-9
CASRPGGAGSEKLFF
>TRBJ2-7|14|TRBV27
CASSPGLADYEQYF
>TRBJ2-1|13|TRBV29-1
CSFWSNSYNEQFF
>TRBJ2-3|15|TRBV20-1
CSARPKTLSTDTQYF
>TRBJ2-1|16|TRBV19
CASSVLLGGPGNEQFF
>TRBJ1-1|14|TRBV12-3/TRBV12-4
CASRGLGGRTEAFF
>TRBJ2-3|18|TRBV4-3
CASSQGAPGTGSTDTQYF
>TRBJ2-1|16|TRBV11-2
CASSLVGGFAYNEQFF